This T cell receptor beta chain was observed in a study of cytomegalovirus exposure and HLA in healthy donors listed by TCRdb under 2017. For the wider study: In an earlier analysis of roughly 500 of the donors, 250 to 350 Gb of sequence data and just under 120 million unique TCR beta sequences from 150 million to 200 million T cells were reported. Roughly 290 gigabases of sequencing data and approximately 92 million unique TCR sequences made up an early release that covered about 640 HLA-typed donors. Of the roughly 420 genotyped donors, less than 85% were placed in the genetic ancestry cluster associated with self-reported Caucasian donors. The study was designed to test whether signatures of past pathogen exposure could be identified by cataloging public T cell receptors. The T cell repertoires of some 700 subjects were profiled by immunosequencing and related to cytomegalovirus serostatus. In addition to the first cohort of 666 subjects, a separate validation cohort of over 90 different subjects was used. To predict cytomegalovirus infection status, the study combined high-throughput TCR immunosequencing, statistical association of individual TCRs with disease status, and machine learning. A later analysis re-examined previously published TCR beta repertoires from just over 650 donors and added high-resolution HLA genotyping to investigate patterns of TCR occurrence. The later analysis used no new phenotypic data to find candidate immune exposures, relying instead on TCR beta sequences and their occurrence across donors. An earlier analysis of 587 of the donors used high-throughput TCR beta sequencing to judge whether each TCR beta V gene segment behaved as functional or pseudogenic. Donor age, sex, ethnicity and CMV serostatus were compiled alongside the repertoire data. Genome-wide SNP genotypes for about 55% of the roughly 670 donors were used in a later genetic analysis, which treated that subset as a discovery cohort. Every repertoire in the discovery cohort had been generated on one and the same sequencing platform. Both class I and class II loci were covered by HLA typing, at four-digit resolution. The number of donors typed differed by locus, with roughly 629-640 for A, B, C, DRB1 and DQB1, more than 500 for DQA1, 606 for DPA1, and some 440 for DPB1. Roughly 5 DR-DQ haplotypes were handled as single units for association and clustering, since linkage in the cohort was strong. Across approximately 400 genotyped donors of the cohort, an average of about 240,000 unique TCR beta nucleotide sequences per donor were sequenced, and roughly 20% of those sequences were non-productive. What the work shows at the level of the full study, not this receptor alone: A later analysis found that HLA-associated TCR beta chains were more clonally expanded and had lower generation probabilities than equally common non-associated chains. It was suggested by the authors that the approach could potentially be generalized to other disease states and immunological phenotypes. V-gene and J-gene trimming of TCR beta chains was associated with a missense DCLRE1C variant in a later genetic analysis, and the association was replicated in an independent cohort. A further reported finding was that TCR beta sequences accurately predicted the HLA-A and HLA-B alleles for most subjects in the first cohort. A cluster of highly shared sequence variants was judged likely to represent a technical artifact of the sequencing pipeline. Broadly in line with IMGT annotations, most TCR beta V segments showed up in productive rearrangements about 87% or about 30% of the time in an earlier analysis of under 700 of the donors. The earlier analysis of 450 to 700 of the donors excluded approximately 15 rarely observed V segments, including chromosome 9 orphons, because counts were too low. A later analysis associated 17,000 or so TCR beta sequences with specific HLA alleles at a false discovery rate of 0.05. Most TCR sequences were observed very rarely across donors, whereas some public TCRs were present in many individuals. Several of the top co-occurrence clusters appeared to be linked to parvovirus B19, influenza, CMV and Epstein-Barr virus, according to a later analysis. Only TCR beta chains were sequenced in this cohort, and the absence of alpha or paired-chain data limited detectable features. Most CMV-associated TCR beta chains appeared to be HLA-restricted in a later analysis, and the HLA associations seemed to be driven largely by CMV exposure. Cytomegalovirus status was reported to be diagnosed by the classifier with high specificity and sensitivity in both the original and validation cohorts. Three of the identified cytomegalovirus-associated TCR beta chains were confirmed in vitro to be specific for cytomegalovirus antigens. In a later analysis, the rate of TCR association differed among HLA loci, with DRB1 alleles having the most associated TCRs and HLA-C alleles having the fewest. Presence/absence analyses assumed roughly uniform sequencing depth across donors, an assumption that may not hold. Strong co-occurrence of HLA alleles, especially DR and DQ, made assigning TCR associations to individual alleles difficult. Linkage disequilibrium might explain the correlated functional status among segregating V segments, but an unknown experimental factor could not be ruled out. The study listed 164 TCR beta chains as associated with cytomegalovirus. Because HLA typing was missing for some donors at each locus, association tests included only the typed subset. In a later genetic analysis, fewer N-insertions in productive TCRs were reported among donors in an Asian-associated ancestry cluster than the roughly 670-donor mean. For the cohort, immune exposure information was limited to CMV serostatus. Because the 87-base-pair reads could not distinguish some IMGT-functional V segments, including TRBV6-2 and TRBV6-3, those segments were excluded.

Reading the germline V gene gives CDR1 LGHNT and CDR2 FRNRAP. From cysteine to phenylalanine, the CDR3 is 11 amino acids long. The only DNA kept is the CDR3, 33 bases in frame from the first base. Trimming removed 6 bases from V and 7 bases from J, leaving 7 bases between the germline ends. In regard to this clone: The antigen it binds to is not known. Base qualities are not recorded, but no much larger clone differs from it by a single base.

The library was built by means of the immunoSEQ multiplex PCR assay. For the multiplex PCR, a mixture combining 60 forward primers for TCR Vbeta segments and 13 reverse primers for TCR Jbeta segments was used. A multiplex PCR assay on genomic DNA amplified the CDR3 region of rearranged TCR beta genes. On the Illumina HiSeq System, the amplified TCR beta libraries were sequenced as 87-base-pair reads. As for how the authors treated the data: In a later analysis, 80 million or so unique TCR beta chains were counted across the 500 to 700 repertoires, and roughly 11 million of these chains were shared by at least two donors. To remove PCR and sequencing errors, raw reads were error-corrected and collapsed into unique sequences using a nearest-neighbor algorithm that merged closely related sequences. To assign V, D and J gene segments, CDR3 sequences were aligned to IMGT reference sequences. For a sequence to be retained, a match of at least six nucleotides to both a V gene segment and a J gene segment was required. Rearrangements were called productive when the CDR3 lacked stop codons and stayed in frame with V and J; all others were non-productive. Following IMGT convention, CDR3 was defined as the stretch from the second conserved V-encoded cysteine up to the conserved J-encoded phenylalanine. The earlier analysis of about 640 of the donors excluded any sequence lacking an unambiguous match to a single V gene segment. In an earlier analysis of approximately 610 of the donors, V segments were called functional above 56.7% productive rearrangements and were called segregating when the between-donor standard deviation exceeded 5%. To diagnose cytomegalovirus status from the catalog of TCR beta chain sequences, a statistical classification framework was built. In a later analysis, TCR nucleotide sequences were compared against IMGT/GENE-DB human TR gene sequences so that V and J genes could be assigned. A later analysis assigned CDR3 sequences and most-parsimonious VDJ recombination scenarios with the TCRdist pipeline. In a later analysis, each TCR beta chain was defined by its CDR3 amino acid sequence together with its V-gene family, and reads lacking a unique V-gene family were excluded. A later analysis removed 592 highly shared, low-generation-probability nucleotide sequences to deal with suspected cross-contamination and a sequencing artifact. A later analysis calculated a clonal expansion index for each public chain from normalized within-repertoire ranks of inferred template counts. A later analysis computed generation probabilities with a VDJ recombination model fitted to out-of-frame rearrangements, and checked the results against IGoR. A later analysis scored TCR-TCR, TCR-HLA and TCR-CMV co-occurrence with hypergeometric tests, applying a repertoire-size bias correction to TCR pairs. To estimate false discovery rates, a later analysis permuted the HLA or CMV assignments 20 times. In a later analysis, co-occurring TCRs were grouped with DBSCAN, and TCRdist sequence similarity was added when clustering was performed within HLA-allele-positive subsets. Repertoires with fewer than 30,000 or more than 120,000 public chains, plus five repertoires with anomalous nucleotide sharing, were excluded from co-occurrence clustering. The clones in this table, taken by TCRdb from immuneACCESS, are in-frame only. Not every clone is retained; where verified, under half of the shortfall comes from an unresolved V gene, and the cause of the rest is unknown. V and J calls and clone size come straight from that table; D and trimming were deduced from the DNA. This sample comprises roughly 150,000 clones, approximately 86% of them detected only once. The top ten hold around 7% of the sample.

In total, more than 500 healthy bone marrow donors made up the cohort. All cohort members were sampled while nominally healthy, although unrecorded immune exposures were likely present. The donor tested CMV seropositive, placing the donor among the 289 seropositive members of the cohort. Every donor gave a peripheral blood sample, and the peripheral blood mononuclear cells from that sample were used for TCR beta sequencing. The Qiagen DNeasy Blood Extraction Kit was used to extract genomic DNA from the blood cell samples. The chain was built from TRBV12-5 and TRBJ2-1; TRBD2 is a weak D gene call, 5 bases matching. The clonotype originates from a woman between 50 and 59 years old in good health and CMV-seropositive. Specimen: PBMCs. The DNA sequence is given as TGTGCTAGTGGGGAGCGGAATGAGCAGTTCTTC. Its product reads: CASGERNEQFF.